The clone carrying this T cell receptor (beta chain) was counted many times. The antigen is not known. This sample is part of a study of T cell repertoires in cytomegalovirus infection. At the level of the study: Public TCR beta signatures provided an indication of both CMV infection and a matching HLA type. Findings of the study overall: CMV carriers with the relevant HLA were identified by cumulative public TCR beta family frequency. Ex vivo responses were dominated by HLA-C-restricted CMV-specific TCR beta clonotypes.

TCRdb analysed the reads with MiXCR anew, one entry per CDR3 protein. The data show 300,000 to 400,000 distinct CDR3 sequences, roughly 25% seen once. CDR3 length equals 13 residues. CDR1 is SGHTA and CDR2 is FQGNSA in the germline V gene. Trimming removed 7 bases from V and 3 bases from J; junction bases left unmatched: 6. The origin of this receptor is a human donor in good health (CMV status not recorded). Some clones in this sample may be carry-over from other donors' samples. The chain carries TRBV7-2 and TRBJ2-7; TRBD1 aligns across 7 bases. This specimen consisted of cultured PBMCs, obtained from culture after CMV antigen stimulation. The CDR3 DNA sequence: TGTGCCAGCAACGTACGGGACAGCTACGAGCAGTACGTC. Its protein product is CASNVRDSYEQYV.